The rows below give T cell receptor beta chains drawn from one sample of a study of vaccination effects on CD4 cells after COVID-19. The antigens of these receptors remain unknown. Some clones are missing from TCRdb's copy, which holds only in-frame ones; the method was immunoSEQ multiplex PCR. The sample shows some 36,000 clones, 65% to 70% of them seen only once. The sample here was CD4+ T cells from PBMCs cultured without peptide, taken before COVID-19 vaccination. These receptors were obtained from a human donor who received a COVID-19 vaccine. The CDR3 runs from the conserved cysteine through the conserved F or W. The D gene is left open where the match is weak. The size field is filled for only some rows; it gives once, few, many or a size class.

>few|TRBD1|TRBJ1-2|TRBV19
CASTTGRGQWGYTF
TGTGCCAGTACCACGGGCAGGGGGCAATGGGGCTACACCTTC
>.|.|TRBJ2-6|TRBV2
CASSASSGANVLTF
TGTGCCAGCAGTGCCAGCTCTGGGGCCAACGTCCTGACTTTC
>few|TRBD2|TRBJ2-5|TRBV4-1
CASSQGAGGALETQYF
TGCGCCAGCAGCCAAGGGGCCGGGGGGGCCTTGGAGACCCAGTACTTC
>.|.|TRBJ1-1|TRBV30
CAWSPSGGVPEAFF
TGTGCCTGGAGCCCTAGTGGGGGGGTCCCTGAAGCTTTCTTT
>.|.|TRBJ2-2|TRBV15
CATSRERVNTGELFF
TGTGCCACCAGCAGAGAGAGGGTCAACACCGGGGAGCTGTTTTTT
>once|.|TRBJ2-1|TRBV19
CASSMIRETTYNEQFF
TGTGCCAGTAGTATGATCCGGGAAACGACCTACAATGAGCAGTTCTTC
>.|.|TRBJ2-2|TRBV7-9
CASSLEWGTGELFF
TGTGCCAGCAGCTTAGAATGGGGAACCGGGGAGCTGTTTTTT
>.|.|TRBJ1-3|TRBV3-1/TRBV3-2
CASSQEAGIKRNTIYF
TGTGCCAGCAGCCAAGAGGCAGGGATAAAGAGAAACACCATATATTTT
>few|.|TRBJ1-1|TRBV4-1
CASSGPLKGTEAFF
TGCGCCAGCAGTGGGCCCCTTAAGGGCACTGAAGCTTTCTTT
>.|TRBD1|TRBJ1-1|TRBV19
CASSLNRGGTEAFF
TGTGCCAGTAGTTTAAACAGGGGAGGGACTGAAGCTTTCTTT
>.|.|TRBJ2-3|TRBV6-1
CASSDPGVTTDTQYF
TGTGCCAGCAGTGATCCGGGAGTAACCACAGATACGCAGTATTTT
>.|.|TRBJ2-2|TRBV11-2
CASSPGGADTGELFF
TGTGCCAGCAGTCCCGGCGGGGCCGACACCGGGGAGCTGTTTTTT
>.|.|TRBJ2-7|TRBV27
CASRQNRDSYEQYF
TGTGCCAGCAGACAAAACAGGGATTCCTACGAGCAGTACTTC
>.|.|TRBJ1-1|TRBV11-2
CASSPAQGWGTEAFF
TGTGCCAGCAGCCCCGCTCAGGGTTGGGGGACTGAAGCTTTCTTT
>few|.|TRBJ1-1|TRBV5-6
CASSLGGRVNTEAFF
TGTGCCAGCAGCTTGGGCGGCCGGGTTAACACTGAAGCTTTCTTT
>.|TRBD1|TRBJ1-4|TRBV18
CASSASPGQGSEKLFF
TGTGCCAGCTCGGCTTCCCCGGGACAGGGGTCTGAAAAACTGTTTTTT
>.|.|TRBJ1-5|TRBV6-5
CATLLSGYQPQHF
TGTGCCACCTTATTATCAGGGTATCAGCCCCAGCATTTT
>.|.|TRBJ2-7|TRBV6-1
CASSEGEGASYEQYF
TGTGCCAGCAGTGAAGGGGAGGGGGCCTCCTACGAGCAGTACTTC
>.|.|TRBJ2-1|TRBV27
CASSLGVSYNEQFF
TGTGCCAGCAGTTTAGGAGTATCCTACAATGAGCAGTTCTTC
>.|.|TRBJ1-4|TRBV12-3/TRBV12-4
CASSLRQLEKLFF
TGTGCCAGCAGTTTAAGACAGTTGGAAAAACTGTTTTTT
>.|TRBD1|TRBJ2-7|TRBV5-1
CASSLQGYEQYF
TGCGCCAGCAGCTTACAGGGGTACGAGCAGTACTTC
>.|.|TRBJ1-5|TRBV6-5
CASSYGGVNQPQHF
TGTGCCAGCAGTTACGGAGGGGTCAATCAGCCCCAGCATTTT
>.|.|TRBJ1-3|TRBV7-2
CASSLWGGTIYF
TGTGCCAGCAGCTTATGGGGGGGGACCATATATTTT
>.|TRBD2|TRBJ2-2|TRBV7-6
CASSILAGGPRTGELFF
TGTGCCAGCAGCATACTAGCGGGAGGGCCGAGAACCGGGGAGCTGTTTTTT
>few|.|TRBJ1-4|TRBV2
CASILEKLFF
.
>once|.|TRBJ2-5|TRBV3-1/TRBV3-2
CASSQDLAQETQYF
TGTGCCAGCAGCCAAGATTTGGCGCAAGAGACCCAGTACTTC
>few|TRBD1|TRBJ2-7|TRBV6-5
CASRRDRGSYEQYF
TGTGCCAGCAGGCGGGACAGGGGCTCCTACGAGCAGTACTTC
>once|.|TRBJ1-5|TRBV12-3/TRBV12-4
CASREQVYQPQHF
TGTGCCAGCAGGGAACAGGTTTATCAGCCCCAGCATTTT
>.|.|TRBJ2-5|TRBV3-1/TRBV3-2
CASTGAGETQYF
TGTGCCAGCACTGGGGCGGGGGAGACCCAGTACTTC
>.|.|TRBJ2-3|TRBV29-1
CSVAARLKPDTQYF
TGCAGCGTTGCCGCGCGGCTCAAGCCAGATACGCAGTATTTT
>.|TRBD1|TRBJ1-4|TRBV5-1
CASSPGQGDEKLFF
TGCGCCAGCAGCCCGGGACAGGGAGATGAAAAACTGTTTTTT
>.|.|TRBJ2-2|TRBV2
CASTPDGANTGELFF
TGTGCCAGCACCCCTGACGGGGCGAACACCGGGGAGCTGTTTTTT
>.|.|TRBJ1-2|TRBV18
CASSPLDSHYGYTF
TGTGCCAGCTCACCTTTGGACAGCCACTATGGCTACACCTTC
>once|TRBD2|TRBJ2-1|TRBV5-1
CASSSLILAGAINEQFF
TGCGCCAGCAGCTCACTGATACTAGCGGGGGCTATCAATGAGCAGTTCTTC
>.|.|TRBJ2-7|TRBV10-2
CASSPDRYEQYF
TGCGCCAGCAGTCCCGACAGGTACGAGCAGTACTTC
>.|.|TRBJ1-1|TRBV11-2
CASSLDLTEAFF
TGTGCCAGCAGCTTAGATCTCACTGAAGCTTTCTTT
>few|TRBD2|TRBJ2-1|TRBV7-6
CASSLARAGGGEQFF
TGTGCCAGCAGCTTAGCGCGAGCGGGAGGGGGTGAGCAGTTCTTC
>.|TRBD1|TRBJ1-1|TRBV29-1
CSAETGGWTEAFF
TGCAGCGCTGAGACAGGGGGCTGGACTGAAGCTTTCTTT
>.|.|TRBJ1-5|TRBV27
CASRLQGVGNQPQHF
TGTGCCAGCAGGTTACAGGGTGTTGGCAATCAGCCCCAGCATTTT
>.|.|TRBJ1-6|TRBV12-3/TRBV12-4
CASTRERNSPLHF
TGTGCCAGCACTAGGGAGCGTAATTCACCCCTCCACTTT
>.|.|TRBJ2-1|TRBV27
CASSLSRTAEQFF
TGTGCCAGCAGTTTGTCTCGGACAGCTGAGCAGTTCTTC
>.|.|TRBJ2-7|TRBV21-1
CASSKRSGRRYEQYF
TGTGCCAGCAGCAAACGATCCGGCAGACGCTACGAGCAGTACTTC
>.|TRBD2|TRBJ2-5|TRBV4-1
CASSQGLAGGLGQETQYF
TGCGCCAGCAGCCAGGGACTAGCGGGAGGGCTGGGGCAAGAGACCCAGTACTTC
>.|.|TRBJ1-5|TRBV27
CASIKHRGQPQHF
TGTGCCAGCATTAAACACCGGGGCCAGCCCCAGCATTTT
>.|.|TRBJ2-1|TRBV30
CAWSVLGEQFF
TGTGCCTGGAGTGTACTCGGCGAGCAGTTCTTC
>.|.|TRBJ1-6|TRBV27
CASSLWMKPDAGQARVDNSPLHF
TGTGCCAGCAGTTTGTGGATGAAACCTGATGCGGGGCAGGCCCGGGTGGATAATTCACCCCTCCACTTT